This passage covers 10 T cell receptor beta chains from one sample sequenced in a study of blood T cell repertoires in COVID-19. Measured with immunoSEQ multiplex PCR; TCRdb has only the in-frame clones, and not every one. This sample has some 33,000 clones, with around 85% found just once. The sample was peripheral blood. These receptors originate from a man aged 55-75 years with active COVID-19.

The chain carries TRBV7-9 and TRBJ1-4; D ambiguous. Germline loops: CDR1 SEHNR, CDR2 FQNEAQ (reference sequence). The CDR3 contains 17 residues. With 1 base removed from V and 0 bases from J, the gap between germline ends came to 12 bases. The chain's CDR3 is CASSLERTSATNEKLFF. For the CDR3, the DNA is TGTGCCAGCAGCTTAGAGCGGACCAGTGCAACTAATGAAAAACTGTTTTTT.

J is TRBJ2-7 and V is TRBV3-1 (or the pseudogene TRBV3-2); TRBD2 is a possible D gene (6 bases). V was pared by 4 bases and J by 2 bases, with 9 bases between. From germline, CDR1 is LGHDT and CDR2 YNNKEL (reference sequence). The CDR3 length is 13 residues. CDR3 protein: CASSRAGTYEQYV. The CDR3 region has the DNA TGTGCCAGCAGCCGGGCGGGGACCTACGAGCAGTACGTC.

This clone was recorded once. The chain is built from TRBV7-8 and TRBJ2-2; possibly TRBD1 for D (6 bases). The CDR3 runs to 13 residues. From germline, CDR1 is SGHVS and CDR2 FQNEAQ. The V gene lost 4 bases and the J gene lost 7 bases, with 10 bases spanning the gap. The CDR3 nucleotides are TGTGCCAGCAGCTGGGGGACATTCGGGGAGCTGTTTTTT. Protein product: CASSWGTFGELFF.

The chain couples TRBV5-1 to TRBJ2-7; D call uncertain. Germline V gene lookup returns CDR1 SGHRS and CDR2 YFSETQ. Trimming shortened V by 2 bases and J by 2 bases, and 17 bases separated the two germline ends. This CDR3 is built from 16 residues. CDR3 in DNA: TGCGCCAGCAGCTTAAAAGGTGCCCTAGAAACCTACGAGCAGTACTTC. It encodes CASSLKGALETYEQYF.

The rearrangement links TRBV24-1 to TRBJ1-4; D is uncertain. This CDR3 region has 13 residues. V lost 9 bases and J 0 bases, leaving 7 bases between the germline ends. From germline, CDR1 is KGHDR and CDR2 SFDVKD. DNA for the CDR3: TGTGCCACCTCGGGTTCAACTAATGAAAAACTGTTTTTT. Protein: CATSGSTNEKLFF.

The chain uses TRBV12-5 and TRBJ2-5; maybe TRBD1 (6 bases). The CDR3 runs to 13 residues. Germline assignment: CDR1 LGHNT and CDR2 FRNRAP. V lost 3 bases and J 4 bases, leaving 9 bases between the germline ends. CDR3 in amino acids: CASGLSGVETQYF. In DNA, the CDR3 is TGTGCTAGTGGTTTATCAGGGGTAGAGACCCAGTACTTC.

This clone was seen a single time. The genes are TRBV11-1 and TRBJ2-3; D might be TRBD2 (5 bases). From germline, CDR1 is SGHAT and CDR2 FQDESV (reference sequence). This CDR3 spans 14 amino acids. Trimming took off 1 base at V and 2 bases at J, with 7 bases between the two ends. The CDR3: CASSLGRNTDTQYF. CDR3 nucleotide sequence: TGTGCCAGCAGCTTAGGGAGGAACACAGATACGCAGTATTTT.

The J gene is TRBJ1-2, the V gene TRBV18; D not certain. The germline V and J ends were trimmed by 4 bases and 8 bases, with 8 bases remaining between them. The CDR3 loop spans 11 amino acids. Germline CDR1 KGHSH, CDR2 LQKENI. The CDR3 reads CASSRGGGYTF. The CDR3 nucleotides are TGTGCCAGCTCACGGGGAGGAGGCTACACCTTC.

This sequence joins TRBV2 and TRBJ2-7, with D possibly TRBD1 on 6 matching bases. Germline V gene data show CDR1 as SNHLY and CDR2 as FYNNEI. Trimming shortened V by 8 bases and J by 1 base, and 18 bases separated the two germline ends. CDR3 length equals 15 residues. CDR3 sequence reads: CASAPNRVQSYEQYF. The CDR3 DNA is TGTGCCAGCGCCCCGAACAGGGTCCAATCCTACGAGCAGTACTTC.

This clone was observed a single time. This rearrangement joins TRBV18 to TRBJ1-5, with no clear D. V lost 3 bases and J 1 base, leaving 7 bases between the germline ends. The CDR3 runs 14 residues. The V gene's germline CDR1 is KGHSH and CDR2 LQKENI. The CDR3 DNA reads as TGTGCCAGCTCACCGGGCTGGAGCAATCAGCCCCAGCATTTT. As protein: CASSPGWSNQPQHF.